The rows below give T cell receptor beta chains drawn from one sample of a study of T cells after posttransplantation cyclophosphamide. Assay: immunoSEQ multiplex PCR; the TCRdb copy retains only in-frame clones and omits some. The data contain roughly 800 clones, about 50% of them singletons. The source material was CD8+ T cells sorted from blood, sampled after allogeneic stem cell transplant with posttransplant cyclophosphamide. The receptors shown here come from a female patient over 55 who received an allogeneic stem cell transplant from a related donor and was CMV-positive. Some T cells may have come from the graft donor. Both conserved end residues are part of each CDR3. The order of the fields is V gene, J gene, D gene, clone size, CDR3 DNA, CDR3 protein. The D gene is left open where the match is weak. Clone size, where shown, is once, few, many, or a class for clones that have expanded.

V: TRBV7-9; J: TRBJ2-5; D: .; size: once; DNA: TGTGCCAGCAGCTTACCCCCCGGGAATGGACAAGAGACCCAGTACTTC; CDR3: CASSLPPGNGQETQYF
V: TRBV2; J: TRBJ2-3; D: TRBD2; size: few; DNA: TGTGCCAGCCCCGGCGGAGCCGCTAGCGGGAGATCGACTAGCACAGATACGCAGTATTTT; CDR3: CASPGGAASGRSTSTDTQYF
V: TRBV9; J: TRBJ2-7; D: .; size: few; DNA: TGTGCCAGCAGCGTAGATGTTTCGGGGGAAGAAGCCTACGAGCAGTACTTC; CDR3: CASSVDVSGEEAYEQYF
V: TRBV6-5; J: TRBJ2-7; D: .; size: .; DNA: TGTGCCAGCCAGATGGGAGACGAGCAGTACTTC; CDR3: CASQMGDEQYF
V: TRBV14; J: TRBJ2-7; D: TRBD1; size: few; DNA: TGTGCCAGCAGCCCCTGGGACAGGGCGTACGAGCAGTACTTC; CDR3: CASSPWDRAYEQYF
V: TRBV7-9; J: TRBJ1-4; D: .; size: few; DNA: TGTGCCAGCAGCTTAAAGCAAGGCGAACGGACGGGGAGCAAACTGTTTTTT; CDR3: CASSLKQGERTGSKLFF
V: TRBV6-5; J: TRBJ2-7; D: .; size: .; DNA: TGTGCCAGCAGTGGAAACAGGGTTAGCTCCTACGAGCAGTACTTC; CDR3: CASSGNRVSSYEQYF
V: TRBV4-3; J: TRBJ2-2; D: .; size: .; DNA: TGCGCCAGCAGCTCAAGGGACACGTCAAACACCGGGGAGCTGTTTTTT; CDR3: CASSSRDTSNTGELFF
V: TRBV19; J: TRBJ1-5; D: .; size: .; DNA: TGTGCCAGTAGTATAGGGAGGAGAGGCAATCATCCCCACCATTTT; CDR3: CASSIGRRGNHPHHF
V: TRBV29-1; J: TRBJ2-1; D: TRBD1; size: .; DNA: TGCAGTTCCGGGACAGCCTACAATGAGCAGTTCTTC; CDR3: CSSGTAYNEQFF
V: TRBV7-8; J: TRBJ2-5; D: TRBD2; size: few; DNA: TGTGCCAGCAGCTTTTGGGCGGGGGTGCAAGAGACCCAGTACTTC; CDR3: CASSFWAGVQETQYF
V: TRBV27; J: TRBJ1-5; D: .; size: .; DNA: TGTGCCAGCAGTTTAATCGGGGTTGGAGGGCAGCCCCAGCATTTT; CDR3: CASSLIGVGGQPQHF
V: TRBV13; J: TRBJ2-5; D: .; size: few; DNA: TGTGCCAGCAGTGAATCCCCCTCCCGAGGGGAGACCCAGTACTTC; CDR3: CASSESPSRGETQYF
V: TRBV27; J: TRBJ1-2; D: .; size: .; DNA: TGTGCCAGCAGTTTATTGGCGGCGGGGAACTATGGCTACACCTTC; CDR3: CASSLLAAGNYGYTF
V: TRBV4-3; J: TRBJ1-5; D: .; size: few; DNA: TGCGCCAGCAGCCAAGATTATAGCAATCAGCCCCAGCATTTT; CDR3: CASSQDYSNQPQHF
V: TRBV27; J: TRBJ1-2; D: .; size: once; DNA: TGTGCCAGCAGTTTATATCCCGGAGCGTATGGCTACACCTTC; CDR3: CASSLYPGAYGYTF
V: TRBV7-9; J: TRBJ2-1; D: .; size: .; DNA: TGTGCCAGCAGCTTAATGGAGGTCAATGAGCAGTTCTTC; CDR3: CASSLMEVNEQFF
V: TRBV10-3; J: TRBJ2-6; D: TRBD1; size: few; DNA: TGTGCCAGCAGGCCCACAGGGGATGGGGGGGCCAACGTCCTGACTTTC; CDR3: CASRPTGDGGANVLTF
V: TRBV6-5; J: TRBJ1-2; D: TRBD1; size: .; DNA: TGTGCCAGCAGTTACTCGGGACAGGGGGTCTACTATGGCTACACCTTC; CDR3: CASSYSGQGVYYGYTF
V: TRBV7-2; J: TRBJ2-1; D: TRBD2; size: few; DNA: TGTGCCAGCAGCTCTCTAGCGGGGTATAACAATGAGCAGTTCTTC; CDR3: CASSSLAGYNNEQFF
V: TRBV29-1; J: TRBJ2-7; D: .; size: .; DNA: TGCAGCGCCAGCGAAGGGGCGCGTGAGCAGTACTTC; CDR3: CSASEGAREQYF
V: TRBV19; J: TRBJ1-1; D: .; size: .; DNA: TGTGCCAGTAGTCCGCGGACACTGAACACTGAAGCTTTCTTT; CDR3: CASSPRTLNTEAFF
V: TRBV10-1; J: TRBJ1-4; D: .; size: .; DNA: TGCGCCAGCAGTGATGAGGGTCAAGGTGAAAAACTGTTTTTT; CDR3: CASSDEGQGEKLFF
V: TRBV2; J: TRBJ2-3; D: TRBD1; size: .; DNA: TGTGCCAGCACTGGGACAGGTTCAGATACGCAGTATTTT; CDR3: CASTGTGSDTQYF
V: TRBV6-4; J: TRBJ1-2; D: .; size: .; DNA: TGTGCCAGCAGCCCCCTATTTGGCTACACCTTC; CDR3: CASSPLFGYTF
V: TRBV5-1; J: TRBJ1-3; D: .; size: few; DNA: TGCGCCAGCAGCATGGACAGATTTCACACGAGCTCTGGAAACACCATATATTTT; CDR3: CASSMDRFHTSSGNTIYF
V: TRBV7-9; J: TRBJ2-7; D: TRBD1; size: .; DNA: TGTGCCAGCAGTTACTCTTCCGGACAGGTATACGAGCAGTACTTC; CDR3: CASSYSSGQVYEQYF
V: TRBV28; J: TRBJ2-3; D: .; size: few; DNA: TGTGCCAGCAGCCTGACTGGTGATACGCAGTATTTT; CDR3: CASSLTGDTQYF
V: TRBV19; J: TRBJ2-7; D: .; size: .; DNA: TGTGCCAGTAGTACAGGGAAATACGAGCAGTACTTC; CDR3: CASSTGKYEQYF
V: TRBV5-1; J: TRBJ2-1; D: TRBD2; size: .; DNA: TGCGCCAGCAGCTTGGCGGGAGGGCTGGGTGAGCAGTTCTTC; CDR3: CASSLAGGLGEQFF
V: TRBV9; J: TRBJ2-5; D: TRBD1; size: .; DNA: TGTGCCAGCAGCTCACAGTACAGGGGAGAGACCCAGTACTTC; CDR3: CASSSQYRGETQYF
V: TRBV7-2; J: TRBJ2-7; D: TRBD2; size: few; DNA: TGTGCCAGCAGCTTAGATAGGACTAGCGGGAGTTACGAGCAGTACTTC; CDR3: CASSLDRTSGSYEQYF
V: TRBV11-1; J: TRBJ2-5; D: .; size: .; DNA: TGTGCCAGCAGCTGGGGCCTAAGTGGGACCCAGTACTTC; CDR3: CASSWGLSGTQYF
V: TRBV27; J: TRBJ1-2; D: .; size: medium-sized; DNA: TGTGCCAGCAGATCAATCTCTCGGGGGTGGGGCTACACCTTC; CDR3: CASRSISRGWGYTF
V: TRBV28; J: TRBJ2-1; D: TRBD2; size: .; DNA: TGTGCCAGCAGTTGGGGACTAGCAATAACCTACAATGAGCAGTTCTTC; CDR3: CASSWGLAITYNEQFF
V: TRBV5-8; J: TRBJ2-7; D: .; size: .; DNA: TGTGCCAGCAGGAAGTCCGCGGTAAGGGAGCAGTACTTC; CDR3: CASRKSAVREQYF
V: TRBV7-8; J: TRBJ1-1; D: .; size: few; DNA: TGTGCCAGCAGCTTAACCGGGAACACTGAAGCTTTCTTT; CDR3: CASSLTGNTEAFF
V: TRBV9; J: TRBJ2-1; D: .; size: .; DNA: TGTGCCAGCTCGAAGGCGGGCCTCTCCTACAATGAGCAGTTCTTC; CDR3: CASSKAGLSYNEQFF
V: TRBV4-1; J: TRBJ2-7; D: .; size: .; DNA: TGCGCCAGCAGCCAAGATCCCGCAGGAACCTACGAGCAGTACTTC; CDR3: CASSQDPAGTYEQYF
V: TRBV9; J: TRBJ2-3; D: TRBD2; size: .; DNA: TGTGCCAGCAGCGTCGCACATCTAGCGGGGGGGGCTGATACGCAGTATTTT; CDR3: CASSVAHLAGGADTQYF